This entry lists 32 T cell receptor beta chains sequenced from one sample in a study of blood T cell repertoires in COVID-19. Sequencing was performed with immunoSEQ multiplex PCR; in TCRdb, only in-frame clones are kept and a portion is missing. Found here are about 140,000 clones, more than 75% of them singletons; the top ten hold less than 5%. Sequences were obtained from peripheral blood. The origin of the receptors is a woman older than 75 with acute or convalescent COVID-19.

There are a few counts of this clone. The chain employs TRBV7-8 and TRBJ2-1; D is undetermined. The CDR3 totals 13 residues. The V gene lost 4 bases and the J gene lost 4 bases, with 8 bases spanning the gap. Germline V lookup: CDR1 SGHVS, CDR2 FQNEAQ. The DNA for the CDR3 is TGTGCCAGCAGCTCGTCTGAGTACAATGAGCAGTTCTTC. Translating it yields CASSSSEYNEQFF.

The CDR3 DNA is TGTGCCAGCAGCTTAGCGGGGGGGTTCAATGAGCAGTTCTTC. It codes for CASSLAGGFNEQFF. The chain combines TRBV11-2 with TRBJ2-1; 8 bases fit TRBD2. Germline V gives CDR1 SGHAT, CDR2 FQNNGV. J lost 6 bases, V lost 1 base, and 2 bases had no gene match. The CDR3 contains 14 residues.

The chain uses TRBV7-9 and TRBJ2-7, with D possibly matching TRBD1 (5 bases). V gave up 4 bases and J gave up 2 bases, with 9 bases separating them. This CDR3 is built from 13 residues. Germline loops: CDR1 SEHNR, CDR2 FQNEAQ (reference sequence). The CDR3 region is CASSSDSTYEQYF. The DNA of the CDR3 is TGTGCCAGCAGCTCCGACAGTACCTACGAGCAGTACTTC. Full variable domain (missing parts from reference TRBV7-9 and TRBJ2-7): DTGVSQNPRHKITKRGQNVTFRCDPISEHNRLYWYRQTLGQGPEFLTYFQNEAQLEKSRLLSDRFSAERPKGSFSTLEIQRTEQGDSAMYLCASSSDSTYEQYFGPGTRLTVT.

The rearrangement uses TRBV9 and TRBJ2-7; D remains ambiguous. This CDR3 comprises 15 residues. The germline V and J ends were trimmed by 0 bases and 3 bases, with 13 bases remaining between them. Germline CDR1 and CDR2: SGDLS and YYNGEE. The CDR3 DNA follows: TGTGCCAGCAGCGTAGCCTGGAGCCCCCACTACGAGCAGTACTTC. This sequence encodes CASSVAWSPHYEQYF.

This sequence joins TRBV13 and TRBJ2-5; TRBD2 matches at 7 bases. The CDR3 is 18 residues long. The junction had 13 bases not matched to a gene; V was cut back by 0 bases and J by 3 bases. CDR1 PRHDT and CDR2 FYEKMQ come from the germline V gene (reference sequence). CDR3 protein: CASSLGRGDVGKEETQYF. The CDR3, as DNA: TGTGCCAGCAGCTTAGGCCGGGGGGATGTAGGTAAAGAAGAGACCCAGTACTTC.

The chain carries TRBV4-1 and TRBJ2-7; the match to TRBD1 covers 9 bases. V trimming: 3 bases; J trimming: 5 bases; junction bases outside the gene matches: 5. Germline lookup yields CDR1 MGHRA and CDR2 YSYEKL. The CDR3 has 14 amino acids. The CDR3 region is CASSHRTGADEQYF. CDR3 nucleotides: TGCGCCAGCAGCCACCGGACAGGGGCTGACGAGCAGTACTTC.

This chain links TRBV19 with TRBJ2-7; TRBD1 aligns across 8 bases. Germline V lookup: CDR1 LNHDA, CDR2 SQIVND (reference sequence). The CDR3 is made up of 11 amino acids. The V segment lost 10 bases and the J segment 4 bases; nucleotides outside the gene matches: 3. This chain's CDR3 is CATQGAYEQYF. In DNA form, the CDR3 reads TGTGCCACGCAGGGGGCGTACGAGCAGTACTTC. The variable domain in full, with the rest retrieved from reference TRBV19 and TRBJ2-7, is DGGITQSPKYLFRKEGQNVTLSCEQNLNHDAMYWYRQDPGQGLRLIYYSQIVNDFQKGDIAEGYSVSREKKESFPLTVTSAQKNPTAFYLCATQGAYEQYFGPGTRLTVT.

The genes are TRBV6-4 and TRBJ1-6; D may be TRBD1 (5 bases). The length of the CDR3 is 15 residues. Trimming shortened V by 8 bases and J by 5 bases, and 16 bases separated the two germline ends. The germline gives CDR1 MRHNA, CDR2 SNTAGT. The CDR3 region has the DNA TGTGCCAGCGCGGAGTCAGGGATCGATAATTCACCCCTCCACTTT. Translating it yields CASAESGIDNSPLHF.

This chain joins TRBV21-1 and TRBJ1-4; whether TRBD1, the table's D call, matches the DNA was not checked. TRBV21-1 is described as a pseudogene. The CDR3 sequence is 17 residues long. The CDR3 region is CASRIRPNRGRGEKLFF. The CDR3 DNA reads TGTGCCAGCAGAATCAGGCCCAACAGGGGGCGAGGGGAAAAACTGTTTTTT.

This sequence joins TRBV4-2 and TRBJ1-5; D uncertain. The CDR3 has 15 amino acids. With 0 bases removed from V and 5 bases from J, the gap between germline ends came to 11 bases. CDR1 is LGHNA and CDR2 is YNFKEQ in the germline V gene. The CDR3 DNA reads as TGTGCCAGCAGCCAAGACGGGAAGGGCCATCAGCCCCAGCATTTT. Residues: CASSQDGKGHQPQHF.

This chain joins TRBV7-8 and TRBJ2-7; the D gene is possibly TRBD1 (5 bases). CDR1 and CDR2 (germline): SGHVS, FQNEAQ. V was pared by 2 bases and J by 3 bases, with 11 bases between. The CDR3 runs 14 residues. Here the CDR3 reads CASSLTDSFYEQYF. The DNA of the CDR3 is TGTGCCAGCAGCTTAACCGACAGTTTCTACGAGCAGTACTTC.

This clone was observed a handful of times. The V and J genes are TRBV2 and TRBJ2-1; D unclear. CDR1 SNHLY and CDR2 FYNNEI come from the germline V gene. The germline V and J ends were trimmed by 7 bases and 4 bases, with 11 bases remaining between them. The CDR3 is made up of 13 amino acids. CDR3 amino acids: CASIERLYNEQFF. The CDR3 coding sequence is TGTGCCAGCATCGAGCGCCTATACAATGAGCAGTTCTTC.

The genes are TRBV19 and TRBJ1-5; a weak D match, TRBD1 (6 bases). V was shortened by 7 bases and J by 1 base, with 14 bases between the two germline ends. CDR1 and CDR2 (germline): LNHDA, SQIVND (reference sequence). CDR3 length equals 15 residues. The CDR3 loop is CASKKQGVSNQPQHF. The CDR3 DNA follows: TGTGCCAGTAAGAAACAGGGAGTAAGCAATCAGCCCCAGCATTTT.

The V and J genes are TRBV3-1 (or the pseudogene TRBV3-2) and TRBJ2-7; maybe TRBD2 (5 bases). The CDR3 sequence is 16 residues long. The V and J ends lost 1 base and 7 bases respectively, with 20 bases between them. Germline V gives CDR1 LGHDT, CDR2 YNNKEL (reference sequence). The CDR3 region has the DNA TGTGCCAGCAGCCAAGTGGCCTGGGGAGCCGGGGAAGAGCAGTACTTC. Encoded protein: CASSQVAWGAGEEQYF.

The chain recombines TRBV5-1 with TRBJ1-2, with 7 bases aligning to TRBD1. The CDR3 spans 13 residues. Germline CDR1 is SGHRS and CDR2 is YFSETQ. V dropped 2 bases and J dropped 6; count of bases not matched to a gene: 4. CDR3 nucleotide sequence: TGCGCCAGCAGCTTTACCGGGACAGATGGCTACACCTTC. It specifies CASSFTGTDGYTF.

The chain uses TRBV30 and TRBJ1-1; D is perhaps TRBD1 (6 bases). Trimming took 4 bases from V and 6 from J, leaving 15 bases between them. The CDR3 loop spans 13 amino acids. Germline CDR1 is GTSNPN and CDR2 is SVGIG (reference sequence). For the CDR3, the DNA is TGTGCCTGGACGGCGGTCAGGGGCGCTGAAGCTTTCTTT. Protein: CAWTAVRGAEAFF.

There are a few counts of this clone. The chain links TRBV19 to TRBJ1-5, with D possibly being TRBD1 (6 bases). The CDR3 loop spans 13 amino acids. Trimming stripped 4 bases from V and 8 bases from J, with 12 bases between. Germline values: CDR1 LNHDA, CDR2 SQIVND (reference sequence). The CDR3 DNA reads as TGTGCCAGTAGTACGGACAGTTTAAAGCCCCAGCATTTT. Translated, it gives CASSTDSLKPQHF.

The chain combines TRBV28 with TRBJ2-1, with 11 nucleotides matching TRBD2. The J segment lost 4 bases and the V segment lost 5 bases, leaving 10 bases of the junction unmatched. This CDR3 is 17 amino acids long. Germline loops: CDR1 MDHEN, CDR2 SYDVKM. In DNA form, the CDR3 reads TGTGCCAGCAGTCCCCCCCGGGCTAGCGGGAGGTACAATGAGCAGTTCTTC. Translating it yields CASSPPRASGRYNEQFF.

The rearrangement links TRBV5-1 to TRBJ1-1, with 8 bases matching TRBD1. Germline loops: CDR1 SGHRS, CDR2 YFSETQ. With 3 bases clipped from V and 6 bases from J, the junction kept 13 bases outside the gene matches. The CDR3 is made up of 16 amino acids. The CDR3 is CASSSNSGQGGSEAFF. The CDR3 DNA is TGCGCCAGCAGCTCGAACTCCGGACAGGGAGGGTCTGAAGCTTTCTTT.

This chain links TRBV19 with TRBJ1-2; maybe TRBD1 (6 bases). Trimming removed 5 bases from V and 1 base from J, with 17 bases in between. Germline V gene sequence: CDR1 LNHDA, CDR2 SQIVND (reference sequence). The CDR3 has 16 residues. CDR3 nucleotides: TGTGCCAGTAGTCCGAGGACAGACACCTTTAACTATGGCTACACCTTC. Its translation: CASSPRTDTFNYGYTF.

The chain recombines TRBV5-6 with TRBJ2-7; no firm D call. CDR1 and CDR2 (germline): SGHDT, YYEEEE. This CDR3 has 16 residues. Trimming shortened V by 2 bases and J by 5 bases, and 20 bases separated the two germline ends. CDR3 in DNA: TGTGCCAGCAGCTTAAGAAAGCTAAAACCATCCAACGAGCAGTACTTC. Its translation is CASSLRKLKPSNEQYF.

As concerns this clone: The same CDR3 is also encoded by other DNA sequences in this sample. V gene TRBV19 combines with J gene TRBJ2-7; D perhaps matches TRBD1 (6 bases). Germline values: CDR1 LNHDA, CDR2 SQIVND (reference sequence). Trimming cost V 3 bases and J 6 bases, with 15 bases left between them. The CDR3 sequence is 14 residues long. The CDR3 bases are TGTGCCAGTAGTATCACAGGGTCGAGGGGCGAGCAGTACTTC. It codes for CASSITGSRGEQYF.

The chain links TRBV11-1 to TRBJ2-2; D is perhaps TRBD1 (6 bases). V lost 2 bases and J 3 bases, leaving 10 bases between the germline ends. The CDR3 extends over 15 amino acids. The germline gives CDR1 SGHAT, CDR2 FQDESV (reference sequence). The DNA for the CDR3 is TGTGCCAGCAGCTTAATCCAGGGGTACACCGGGGAGCTGTTTTTT. Its translation is CASSLIQGYTGELFF.

V is TRBV7-9 and J is TRBJ1-1; no definite D call. The V end lost 3 bases, the J end lost 5 bases, and 7 bases lay between the germline ends. Germline V lookup: CDR1 SEHNR, CDR2 FQNEAQ (reference sequence). This CDR3 contains 12 residues. The CDR3 protein is CASSFTGTEAFF. The CDR3 DNA is TGTGCCAGCAGCTTTACCGGGACTGAAGCTTTCTTT.

V and J are TRBV12-5 and TRBJ1-2; TRBD1 agrees at 7 bases. V lost 4 bases to trimming and J lost 8 bases; unmatched junction nucleotides: 7. This CDR3 is 13 amino acids long. Per the germline V gene, CDR1 is LGHNT and CDR2 is FRNRAP. The CDR3: CASGWDRTEGYTF. As DNA, the CDR3 is TGTGCTAGTGGTTGGGACAGAACGGAAGGCTACACCTTC.

The chain couples TRBV3-1 (or the pseudogene TRBV3-2) to TRBJ2-3; 11 bases are a match to TRBD2. The ends lost 4 bases at V and 1 base at J; junction bases unmatched: 1. The CDR3 has 15 amino acids. The germline V gene encodes CDR1 LGHDT and CDR2 YNNKEL (reference sequence). CDR3 protein: CASSLSGGGTDTQYF. The DNA of the CDR3 is TGTGCCAGCAGCCTTAGCGGGGGGGGCACAGATACGCAGTATTTT.

The chain links TRBV4-1 to TRBJ1-2; weak D call: TRBD1 (5 bases). The CDR3 is 15 amino acids. Germline CDR1 and CDR2: MGHRA and YSYEKL. V was cut by 1 base and J by 6 bases, with 15 bases left in between. This chain's CDR3 is CASSQVEQARDGYTF. As DNA, the CDR3 is TGCGCCAGCAGCCAAGTCGAACAGGCCAGGGATGGCTACACCTTC.

This clone was seen only a few times. The chain links TRBV10-3 to TRBJ1-1, with D unclear. The V and J ends lost 2 bases and 3 bases respectively, with 4 bases between them. The CDR3 sequence is 12 residues long. Germline V CDR1 and CDR2: ENHRY, SYGVKD. The CDR3 DNA reads TGTGCCATCAGTGAGGTATACACTGAAGCTTTCTTT. Translated, it gives CAISEVYTEAFF.

The chain is built from TRBV7-2 and TRBJ2-5; 14 bases map to TRBD2. The V and J ends lost 2 bases and 5 bases, in that order; junction bases with no gene match: 4. The CDR3 extends over 16 amino acids. From germline, CDR1 is SGHTA and CDR2 FQGNSA. CDR3 nucleotide sequence: TGTGCCAGCAGCTTACGACTAGCGGGGGGGCAGGAGACCCAGTACTTC. This sequence encodes CASSLRLAGGQETQYF.

The chain links TRBV29-1 to TRBJ2-1; 8 nucleotides align to TRBD1. V shed 3 bases, J shed 0 bases, and the junction held 4 bases outside the gene matches. Per the germline V gene, CDR1 is SQVTM and CDR2 is ANQGSEA. CDR3 length: 15 residues. CDR3 in DNA: TGCAGCGTTGAGGGACAGGTGAGCTCCTACAATGAGCAGTTCTTC. Its translation is CSVEGQVSSYNEQFF.

The gene calls are TRBV19 and TRBJ2-3, with a possible D match to TRBD1 (6 bases). The germline gives CDR1 LNHDA, CDR2 SQIVND (reference sequence). V gave up 9 bases and J gave up 3 bases, with 13 bases separating them. The CDR3 length is 13 residues. As DNA, the CDR3 is TGTGCCAGCTCCCGGACAGTTACAGATACGCAGTATTTT. Protein: CASSRTVTDTQYF.

This clone was observed a single time. V usage is TRBV19 and J usage is TRBJ2-1, with D perhaps TRBD2 (5 bases). Trimming cost V 3 bases and J 1 base, with 13 bases left between them. This CDR3 region has 16 residues. Germline values: CDR1 LNHDA, CDR2 SQIVND (reference sequence). In DNA form, the CDR3 reads TGTGCCAGTAGTATTCGGGATATGGGGTCCTACAATGAGCAGTTCTTC. It is translated as CASSIRDMGSYNEQFF.